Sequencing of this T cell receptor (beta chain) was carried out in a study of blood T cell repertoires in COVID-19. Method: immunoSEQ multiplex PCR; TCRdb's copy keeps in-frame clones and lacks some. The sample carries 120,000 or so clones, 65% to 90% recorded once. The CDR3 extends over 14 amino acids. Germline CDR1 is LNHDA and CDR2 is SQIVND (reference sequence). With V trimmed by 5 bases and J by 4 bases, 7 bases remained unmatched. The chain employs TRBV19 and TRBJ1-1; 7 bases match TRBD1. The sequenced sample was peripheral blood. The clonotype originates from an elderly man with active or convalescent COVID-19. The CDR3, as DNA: TGTGCCAGTAGTCTCCAGGGGGTAGGCACTGAAGCTTTCTTT. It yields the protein CASSLQGVGTEAFF.